Listed below are T cell receptor beta chains from one sample, sequenced in a study of vaccination and CD4 T cells after COVID-19. Using its own MiXCR run on the PCR reads, TCRdb lists one record per CDR3 protein. Among 9,700 or so distinct CDR3 sequences listed, approximately 35% were seen once. For these TCRs, the target antigens are not known. The source material was CD4+ T cells from blood, cultured in vitro. The receptor set was obtained from a human donor in good health. The CDR3 runs from the conserved cysteine through the conserved F or W. The D gene is left open where the match is weak. Some rows mark clone size as missing; the rest say once, few, many or name a class of expanded clone.

d_call: -
j_call: TRBJ2-2
clone_size: -
v_call: TRBV6-1
cdr3_aa: CASRLTGELFF
cdr3_nt: TGTGCCAGCAGATTAACCGGGGAGCTGTTTTTT

d_call: -
j_call: TRBJ1-1
clone_size: -
v_call: TRBV7-6
cdr3_aa: CASSLEQNTEAFF
cdr3_nt: TGTGCCAGCAGCTTAGAACAGAACACTGAAGCTTTCTTT

d_call: TRBD1
j_call: TRBJ2-7
clone_size: -
v_call: TRBV6-1
cdr3_aa: CASSGSPTGQGAYEQYF
cdr3_nt: TGTGCCAGCAGTGGGAGCCCCACGGGACAGGGGGCCTACGAGCAGTACTTC

d_call: TRBD2
j_call: TRBJ2-5
clone_size: -
v_call: TRBV20-1
cdr3_aa: CSARGLAGGEPQETQYF
cdr3_nt: TGCAGTGCTAGAGGACTAGCGGGGGGGGAACCCCAAGAGACCCAGTACTTC

d_call: -
j_call: TRBJ1-2
clone_size: -
v_call: TRBV6-1
cdr3_aa: CASTNRGRYGYTF
cdr3_nt: TGTGCCAGCACAAACCGGGGGAGGTATGGCTACACCTTC

d_call: -
j_call: TRBJ2-5
clone_size: medium-sized
v_call: TRBV6-2/TRBV6-3
cdr3_aa: CASSYTDKTQYF
cdr3_nt: TGTGCCAGCAGTTACACTGATAAGACCCAGTACTTC

d_call: TRBD2
j_call: TRBJ2-3
clone_size: -
v_call: TRBV6-4
cdr3_aa: CASSDSTSGGADTQYF
cdr3_nt: TGTGCCAGCAGTGACTCGACTAGCGGGGGGGCAGATACGCAGTATTTT

d_call: TRBD2
j_call: TRBJ2-2
clone_size: -
v_call: TRBV6-4
cdr3_aa: CASSTSGDTGELFF
cdr3_nt: TGTGCCAGCAGTACTAGCGGGGACACCGGGGAGCTGTTTTTT

d_call: -
j_call: TRBJ1-6
clone_size: -
v_call: TRBV7-8
cdr3_aa: CASSFSLRTTSYNSPLHF
cdr3_nt: TGTGCCAGCAGCTTTTCATTACGGACTACCTCCTATAATTCACCCCTCCACTTT

d_call: TRBD1
j_call: TRBJ1-5
clone_size: -
v_call: TRBV4-2
cdr3_aa: CASSRTGGAGQPQHF
cdr3_nt: TGTGCCAGCAGCCGGACAGGGGGCGCGGGTCAGCCCCAGCATTTT

d_call: -
j_call: TRBJ2-3
clone_size: few
v_call: TRBV6-1
cdr3_aa: CASSEDGRSTDTQYF
cdr3_nt: TGTGCCAGCAGTGAAGATGGCAGGAGCACAGATACGCAGTATTTT

d_call: -
j_call: TRBJ1-6
clone_size: few
v_call: TRBV20-1
cdr3_aa: CSASPSDSPLHF
cdr3_nt: TGCAGTGCCTCACCATCGGATTCACCCCTCCACTTT

d_call: -
j_call: TRBJ1-6
clone_size: -
v_call: TRBV20-1
cdr3_aa: CSASPGLNNSPLHF
cdr3_nt: TGCAGTGCCAGCCCGGGCCTTAATAATTCACCCCTCCACTTT

d_call: -
j_call: TRBJ2-1
clone_size: -
v_call: TRBV5-1
cdr3_aa: CASSLDGVNSEQFF
cdr3_nt: TGCGCCAGCAGCTTGGATGGCGTGAACAGTGAGCAGTTCTTC

d_call: -
j_call: TRBJ1-2
clone_size: -
v_call: TRBV27
cdr3_aa: CASSTASNYGYTF
cdr3_nt: TGTGCCAGCAGTACAGCGTCTAACTATGGCTACACCTTC

d_call: TRBD1
j_call: TRBJ1-5
clone_size: few
v_call: TRBV7-9
cdr3_aa: CASSKDRDRPQHF
cdr3_nt: TGTGCCAGCAGCAAGGACAGGGACCGGCCCCAGCATTTT

d_call: -
j_call: TRBJ1-1
clone_size: medium-sized
v_call: TRBV7-3
cdr3_aa: CASSLDGRPEAFF
cdr3_nt: TGTGCCAGCAGCTTAGATGGGCGACCTGAAGCTTTCTTT

d_call: TRBD1
j_call: TRBJ1-1
clone_size: few
v_call: TRBV27
cdr3_aa: CASSFLQGVDTEAFF
cdr3_nt: TGTGCCAGCAGTTTCCTTCAGGGGGTGGACACTGAAGCTTTCTTT

d_call: -
j_call: TRBJ1-2
clone_size: few
v_call: TRBV10-3
cdr3_aa: CASDTAGNYGYTF
cdr3_nt: TGTGCCAGCGACACGGCGGGGAACTATGGCTACACCTTC

d_call: -
j_call: TRBJ2-7
clone_size: few
v_call: TRBV10-1
cdr3_aa: CASSATGDYEQYF
cdr3_nt: TGCGCCAGCAGCGCAACGGGGGACTACGAGCAGTACTTC

d_call: -
j_call: TRBJ1-6
clone_size: -
v_call: TRBV29-1
cdr3_aa: CSVTTGTRSSPLHF
cdr3_nt: TGCAGCGTGACAACCGGGACACGGAGTTCACCCCTCCACTTT

d_call: TRBD1
j_call: TRBJ2-1
clone_size: -
v_call: TRBV12-3/TRBV12-4
cdr3_aa: CASSFLLRDRNEQFF
cdr3_nt: TGTGCCAGCAGCTTTCTACTCAGGGACAGGAATGAGCAGTTCTTC

d_call: -
j_call: TRBJ2-7
clone_size: few
v_call: TRBV10-2
cdr3_aa: CATRDTVYEQYF
cdr3_nt: TGCGCCACCAGGGACACCGTCTACGAGCAGTACTTC

d_call: -
j_call: TRBJ2-3
clone_size: few
v_call: TRBV28
cdr3_aa: CASSPVGRDTDTQYF
cdr3_nt: TGTGCCAGCAGTCCCGTGGGACGAGACACAGATACGCAGTATTTT

d_call: -
j_call: TRBJ2-2
clone_size: -
v_call: TRBV20-1
cdr3_aa: CSARVGASAGTGALFF
cdr3_nt: TGCAGTGCTAGAGTGGGAGCTAGCGCTGGCACCGGGGCGCTGTTTTTT

d_call: TRBD1
j_call: TRBJ1-2
clone_size: few
v_call: TRBV27
cdr3_aa: CASSVTGTSGLPRLGYTF
cdr3_nt: TGTGCCAGCAGTGTGACAGGGACCTCCGGCCTCCCCCGCCTCGGCTACACCTTC

d_call: -
j_call: TRBJ2-2
clone_size: few
v_call: TRBV2
cdr3_aa: CASSVIRVTGELFF
cdr3_nt: TGTGCCAGCAGTGTGATCAGGGTCACCGGGGAGCTGTTTTTT

d_call: -
j_call: TRBJ1-5
clone_size: few
v_call: TRBV6-1
cdr3_aa: CASNGNSNQPQHF
cdr3_nt: TGTGCCAGCAACGGGAATAGCAATCAGCCCCAGCATTTT

d_call: -
j_call: TRBJ1-1
clone_size: -
v_call: TRBV6-5
cdr3_aa: CASSYSKAGRGEAFF
cdr3_nt: TGTGCCAGCAGTTACTCGAAAGCGGGAAGAGGTGAAGCTTTCTTT

d_call: -
j_call: TRBJ1-1
clone_size: -
v_call: TRBV6-5
cdr3_aa: CASSYGEATEAFF
cdr3_nt: TGTGCCAGCAGTTATGGGGAGGCCACTGAAGCTTTCTTT

d_call: -
j_call: TRBJ1-5
clone_size: few
v_call: TRBV20-1
cdr3_aa: CSARESNQPQHF
cdr3_nt: TGCAGTGCTAGAGAGAGCAATCAGCCCCAGCATTTT

d_call: TRBD2
j_call: TRBJ2-2
clone_size: -
v_call: TRBV20-1
cdr3_aa: CSARDQGGGDTGELFF
cdr3_nt: TGCAGTGCTAGAGATCAGGGCGGGGGGGACACCGGGGAGCTGTTTTTT

d_call: -
j_call: TRBJ2-1
clone_size: -
v_call: TRBV20-1
cdr3_aa: CSARDSRNNEQFF
cdr3_nt: TGCAGTGCTAGAGATTCCCGAAACAATGAGCAGTTCTTC

d_call: -
j_call: TRBJ1-2
clone_size: few
v_call: TRBV15
cdr3_aa: CATSRDQGGYTF
cdr3_nt: TGTGCCACCAGCAGAGATCAAGGTGGCTACACCTTC

d_call: -
j_call: TRBJ1-1
clone_size: -
v_call: TRBV6-2/TRBV6-3
cdr3_aa: CASSYGGGGTEAFF
cdr3_nt: TGTGCCAGCAGTTACGGGGGCGGCGGCACTGAAGCTTTCTTT

d_call: -
j_call: TRBJ2-6
clone_size: -
v_call: TRBV2
cdr3_aa: CASNLLPSGANVLTF
cdr3_nt: TGTGCCAGCAACCTACTCCCCTCTGGGGCCAACGTCCTGACTTTC

d_call: -
j_call: TRBJ2-7
clone_size: -
v_call: TRBV11-2
cdr3_aa: CASSPPGQTYEQYF
cdr3_nt: TGTGCCAGCAGCCCCCCTGGACAGACCTACGAGCAGTACTTC

d_call: TRBD2
j_call: TRBJ2-5
clone_size: -
v_call: TRBV25-1
cdr3_aa: CASTDGGAGETQYF
cdr3_nt: TGTGCCAGCACCGACGGGGGGGCCGGAGAGACCCAGTACTTC

d_call: -
j_call: TRBJ1-6
clone_size: -
v_call: TRBV12-3/TRBV12-4
cdr3_aa: CASSYRDRNSPLHF
cdr3_nt: TGTGCCAGCAGTTACAGGGATAGGAATTCACCCCTCCACTTT

d_call: -
j_call: TRBJ1-5
clone_size: -
v_call: TRBV12-3/TRBV12-4
cdr3_aa: CASSDGYQPQHF
cdr3_nt: TGTGCCAGCAGTGACGGTTATCAGCCCCAGCATTTT

d_call: TRBD1
j_call: TRBJ1-2
clone_size: once
v_call: TRBV5-1
cdr3_aa: CASSQGQTYGYTF
cdr3_nt: TGCGCCAGCAGCCAGGGACAGACGTATGGCTACACCTTC

d_call: -
j_call: TRBJ2-5
clone_size: -
v_call: TRBV18
cdr3_aa: CASSPPIGGRGQETQYF
cdr3_nt: TGTGCCAGCTCACCACCGATAGGGGGAAGAGGACAAGAGACCCAGTACTTC

d_call: -
j_call: TRBJ2-2
clone_size: once
v_call: TRBV21-1
cdr3_aa: CASSKGRLGDTGELFF
cdr3_nt: TGTGCCAGCAGCAAAGGGAGACTGGGGGACACCGGGGAGCTGTTTTTT

d_call: -
j_call: TRBJ1-1
clone_size: few
v_call: TRBV11-2
cdr3_aa: CASSLPGRYTEAFF
cdr3_nt: TGTGCCAGCAGCTTACCAGGGCGGTACACTGAAGCTTTCTTT

d_call: -
j_call: TRBJ2-3
clone_size: -
v_call: TRBV20-1
cdr3_aa: CSATQGPSTDTQYF
cdr3_nt: TGCAGTGCAACCCAGGGACCAAGCACAGATACGCAGTATTTT

d_call: -
j_call: TRBJ1-2
clone_size: few
v_call: TRBV12-3/TRBV12-4
cdr3_aa: CASSQGVSNYGYTF
cdr3_nt: TGTGCCAGCAGTCAAGGAGTGTCTAACTATGGCTACACCTTC

d_call: TRBD2
j_call: TRBJ2-3
clone_size: -
v_call: TRBV2
cdr3_aa: CASDPEGLDSHTQYF
cdr3_nt: TGTGCCAGCGACCCCGAAGGACTAGACTCCCATACGCAGTATTTT

d_call: -
j_call: TRBJ1-5
clone_size: few
v_call: TRBV19
cdr3_aa: CASSAQGTRGNQPQHF
cdr3_nt: TGTGCCAGTAGTGCGCAGGGGACTCGTGGCAATCAGCCCCAGCATTTT

d_call: TRBD2
j_call: TRBJ2-7
clone_size: -
v_call: TRBV6-1
cdr3_aa: CASRRQREGRYEQYF
cdr3_nt: TGTGCCAGCAGACGCCAGCGGGAGGGCCGGTACGAGCAGTACTTC

d_call: -
j_call: TRBJ1-6
clone_size: -
v_call: TRBV7-8
cdr3_aa: CASSPGNSPLHF
cdr3_nt: TGTGCCAGCAGCCCAGGGAATTCACCCCTCCACTTT

d_call: TRBD2
j_call: TRBJ2-1
clone_size: -
v_call: TRBV7-3
cdr3_aa: CASSTTFGGNNEQFF
cdr3_nt: TGTGCCAGCAGCACCACCTTCGGGGGGAATAATGAGCAGTTCTTC

d_call: -
j_call: TRBJ1-6
clone_size: -
v_call: TRBV30
cdr3_aa: CAWSVIGSPLHF
cdr3_nt: TGTGCCTGGAGTGTAATTGGTTCACCCCTCCACTTT

d_call: TRBD1
j_call: TRBJ1-2
clone_size: -
v_call: TRBV12-3/TRBV12-4
cdr3_aa: CASSLTFGTGIVGYGYTF
cdr3_nt: TGTGCCAGCAGTCTTACTTTCGGGACAGGGATTGTTGGCTATGGCTACACCTTC

d_call: -
j_call: TRBJ1-2
clone_size: -
v_call: TRBV10-3
cdr3_aa: CAISESNWDDGYTF
cdr3_nt: TGTGCCATCAGTGAGTCCAATTGGGACGATGGCTACACCTTC

d_call: TRBD1
j_call: TRBJ1-5
clone_size: -
v_call: TRBV12-3/TRBV12-4
cdr3_aa: CASSLASTGGQPQHF
cdr3_nt: TGTGCCAGCAGTTTAGCGTCGACAGGGGGCCAGCCCCAGCATTTT

d_call: -
j_call: TRBJ1-1
clone_size: few
v_call: TRBV6-1
cdr3_aa: CAIGQKIMNTEAFF
cdr3_nt: TGTGCAATAGGCCAAAAGATTATGAACACTGAAGCTTTCTTT

d_call: TRBD2
j_call: TRBJ2-5
clone_size: few
v_call: TRBV20-1
cdr3_aa: CSADPGLAGRETQYF
cdr3_nt: TGCAGTGCTGACCCGGGACTAGCGGGGCGAGAGACCCAGTACTTC

d_call: -
j_call: TRBJ1-5
clone_size: -
v_call: TRBV11-2
cdr3_aa: CASSLALSNQPQHF
cdr3_nt: TGTGCCAGCAGCTTAGCCCTTAGCAATCAGCCCCAGCATTTT

d_call: -
j_call: TRBJ1-5
clone_size: -
v_call: TRBV7-8
cdr3_aa: CASSSQDGNQPQHF
cdr3_nt: TGTGCCAGCAGCTCCCAGGACGGAAATCAGCCCCAGCATTTT

d_call: TRBD2
j_call: TRBJ2-3
clone_size: -
v_call: TRBV24-1
cdr3_aa: CATSEGGGADTQYF
cdr3_nt: TGTGCCACCAGTGAGGGCGGGGGGGCAGATACGCAGTATTTT